This T cell receptor (beta chain) was recorded in a study of shared clonotypes between healthy human individuals. Across the whole study: Researchers assigned three CD4 naive, three CD4 memory, two CD8 naive and one CD8 memory plate to each donor. General study points: Lower generation probabilities were found for non-shared clonotypes than for those shared by all four donors.

TCRdb keeps only in-frame clones here, not all; method: immunoSEQ multiplex PCR. The sample holds roughly 380,000 clones, about 96% seen once. Comment on this clone: What it recognizes is unknown.

Those who donated were healthy HIV-negative adults, with no recent acute infections or vaccinations reported. From germline, CDR1 is MGHRA and CDR2 YSYEKL. With 1 base clipped from V and 1 base from J, the junction kept 8 bases outside the gene matches. There are 19 residues in the CDR3. The sample taken for sequencing was memory CD8+ T cells sorted from blood. Subset described: CD45RO+ cells pooled with CCR7-negative TemRA cells. The chain carries TRBV4-1 and TRBJ2-3; 13 nucleotides match TRBD2. The sequence came from a man aged 30 to 45 in good health. The CDR3 is CASSQGGGLAGDGTDTQYF. For the CDR3, the DNA is TGCGCCAGCAGCCAAGGCGGAGGACTAGCGGGAGACGGCACAGATACGCAGTATTTT.